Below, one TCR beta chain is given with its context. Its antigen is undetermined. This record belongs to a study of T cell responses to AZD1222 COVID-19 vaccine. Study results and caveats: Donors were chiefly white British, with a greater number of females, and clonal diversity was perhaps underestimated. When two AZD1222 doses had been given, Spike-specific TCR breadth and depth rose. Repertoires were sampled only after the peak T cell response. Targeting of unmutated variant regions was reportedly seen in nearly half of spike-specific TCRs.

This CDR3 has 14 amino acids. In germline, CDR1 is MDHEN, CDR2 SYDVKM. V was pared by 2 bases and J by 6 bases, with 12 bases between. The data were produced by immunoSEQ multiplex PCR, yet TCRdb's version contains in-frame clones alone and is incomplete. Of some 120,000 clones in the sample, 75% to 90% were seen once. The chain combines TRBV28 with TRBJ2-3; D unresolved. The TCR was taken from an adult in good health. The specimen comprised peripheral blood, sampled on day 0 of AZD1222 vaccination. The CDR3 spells CASSLGRSVDTQYF. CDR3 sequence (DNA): TGTGCCAGCAGTTTAGGGCGGTCCGTGGATACGCAGTATTTT.